This T cell receptor beta chain is from a study of regulatory T cells in long-lasting Graves disease. For the study at large: Persistent cases took antithyroid drugs over 5 years and stayed TSH receptor antibody positive.

Sample time point: persistent/refractory GD, antithyroid drugs over 5 years with positive TRAb. RNA extracted from PBMCs served as the sequencing template. This clonotype was seen repeatedly, ten times or more. Arm-PCR of CDR3 regions and iRepertoire HTBI primers were the basis on which TCR beta libraries were built. TCRdb re-analysed the multiplex PCR reads in MiXCR, keeping a single row per CDR3 protein. The table lists a few hundred thousand distinct CDR3 sequences, about 20% of them singletons. The TCR was taken from a female donor with Graves disease. The sample consisted of peripheral blood mononuclear cells (PBMCs), taken when the disease was refractory, from a patient treated with antithyroid drugs.

The CDR3 region has the DNA TGTGCCAGCAGTTTTGGCGCCGGGACTAGCGGTTACAATGAGCAGTTCTTC. This encodes CASSFGAGTSGYNEQFF. V and J are TRBV28 and TRBJ2-1; 11 bases match TRBD2. Germline assignment: CDR1 MDHEN and CDR2 SYDVKM. V lost 3 bases to trimming and J lost 4 bases; unmatched junction nucleotides: 8. CDR3 length: 17 residues.